Listed here are 24 T cell receptor beta chains from one sample, sequenced in a study of vaccination and CD4 T cells after COVID-19. The antigens of these receptors remain unknown. With the Oncomine TCR Beta short-read assay, DNA from cultured CD4+ T cells was sequenced. From the PCR reads, TCRdb called clonotypes with MiXCR, one entry per CDR3 protein. The data show some 15,000 distinct CDR3 sequences, roughly three fifths seen once. This sample's treatment: approximately 10-day PBMC culture with coronavirus spike peptide pools or control peptides (ViraFEST assay). The specimen sequenced was CD4+ T cells from blood, cultured in vitro. The source is a human donor who had recovered from COVID-19.

The V and J genes are TRBV11-2 and TRBJ1-5; D is undetermined. V lost 5 bases, J lost 6 bases, and 11 bases lay in between. The CDR3 is 13 amino acids. The germline CDR1 and CDR2 sequences are SGHAT and FQNNGV. This CDR3 is CASSPGPFQPQHF. CDR3 in DNA: TGTGCCAGCAGCCCAGGCCCATTTCAGCCCCAGCATTTT.

The table lists this clonotype with a count of one. V is TRBV10-2 and J is TRBJ2-2; 9 bases map to TRBD1. With V trimmed by 0 bases and J by 6 bases, 2 bases remained unmatched. The CDR3 covers 15 residues. CDR1 and CDR2 from the germline V gene are WSHSY and SAAADI. This CDR3 is CASSESWTGAGELFF. For the CDR3, the DNA is TGCGCCAGCAGTGAGTCATGGACAGGGGCCGGGGAGCTGTTTTTT.

This chain uses TRBV6-5 with TRBJ1-2; perhaps TRBD1 as D (5 bases). CDR1 is MNHEY and CDR2 is SVGAGI in the germline V gene. The germline V and J ends were trimmed by 4 bases and 4 bases, with 19 bases remaining between them. The CDR3 is 16 amino acids. The CDR3 nucleotides are TGTGCCAGCAGTTCCCCTACCGGGACGGCGGTCTATGGCTACACCTTC. Residues: CASSSPTGTAVYGYTF.

The chain couples TRBV7-2 to TRBJ1-6, with D perhaps TRBD1 (6 bases). CDR3 length: 16 amino acids. The germline CDR1 and CDR2 sequences are SGHTA and FQGNSA. Trimming shortened V by 2 bases and J by 10 bases, and 18 bases separated the two germline ends. The CDR3 DNA is TGTGCCAGCAGCTTAATGGCGGCAGGGGTTAACTCACCCCTCCACTTT. Amino acid sequence: CASSLMAAGVNSPLHF.

The chain has TRBV24-1 and TRBJ2-1; the match to TRBD2 covers 12 bases. The CDR3 is 16 residues long. Germline loops: CDR1 KGHDR, CDR2 SFDVKD. The V gene end was trimmed by 4 bases and the J gene end by 8 bases; junction bases not matched to a gene: 8. This chain's CDR3 is CATSEHLAGGIHEQFF. CDR3 in DNA: TGTGCCACCAGTGAGCACCTAGCGGGAGGGATCCATGAGCAGTTCTTC.

This clonotype was observed a few times. The CDR3 reads CATSSLTSDYNEQFF. The CDR3 nucleotides are TGTGCCACCAGTTCCCTGACTAGCGACTACAATGAGCAGTTCTTC. The chain uses TRBV24-1 and TRBJ2-1, with 8 bases matching TRBD2. V trimming: 6 bases; J trimming: 3 bases; junction bases outside the gene matches: 6. This CDR3 comprises 15 residues. Per the germline V gene, CDR1 is KGHDR and CDR2 is SFDVKD.

V usage is TRBV7-2 and J usage is TRBJ2-7; tentatively, D is TRBD2 (5 bases). Germline V lookup: CDR1 SGHTA, CDR2 FQGNSA. The V gene lost 3 bases and the J gene lost 2 bases, with 11 bases spanning the gap. CDR3 size: 14 residues. CDR3 sequence reads: CASSLEVRAYEQYF. CDR3 coding DNA: TGTGCCAGCAGCTTGGAGGTGAGAGCCTACGAGCAGTACTTC.

The V and J genes are TRBV9 and TRBJ2-1; D not certain. The V gene lost 0 bases and the J gene lost 9 bases, with 7 bases spanning the gap. There are 12 residues in the CDR3. The germline CDR1 and CDR2 sequences are SGDLS and YYNGEE. CDR3 sequence (DNA): TGTGCCAGCAGCGTAGCTACCCGTGAGCAGTTCTTC. Its protein is CASSVATREQFF.

The rearrangement uses TRBV12-3 or TRBV12-4 and TRBJ2-7; D is unclear. Trimming cost V 5 bases and J 4 bases, with 6 bases left between them. There are 11 residues in the CDR3. This chain's CDR3 is CASSQQYEQYF. The CDR3 DNA reads as TGTGCCAGCAGTCAACAATACGAGCAGTACTTC.

J is TRBJ2-1 and V is TRBV20-1, with 12 nucleotides matching TRBD2. Germline assignment: CDR1 DFQATT and CDR2 SNEGSKA (reference sequence). After removal of 5 bases from V and 5 bases from J, the junction contained 4 bases not matched to a gene. The CDR3 length is 14 residues. The CDR3 protein is CSAYLAGGDNEQFF. The CDR3, as DNA: TGCAGTGCTTACCTAGCGGGGGGGGACAATGAGCAGTTCTTC.

This clonotype came up a few times. The chain links TRBV6-5 to TRBJ2-7; D possibly corresponds to TRBD1 (5 bases). The ends were cut back, 0 bases at V and 5 bases at J, with 11 bases in the middle. CDR3 length: 14 amino acids. The germline V gene encodes CDR1 MNHEY and CDR2 SVGAGI. The CDR3 is CASSYSGGANEQYF. CDR3 in DNA: TGTGCCAGCAGTTACTCAGGTGGGGCTAACGAGCAGTACTTC.

This clonotype was found a few times. The gene calls are TRBV24-1 and TRBJ1-1, with 9 bases matching TRBD1. The V gene end was trimmed by 6 bases and the J gene end by 4 bases; junction bases not matched to a gene: 2. CDR1 is KGHDR and CDR2 is SFDVKD in the germline V gene. The CDR3 consists of 13 residues. The CDR3 here is CATSRTGVTEAFF. The CDR3 region has the DNA TGTGCCACCAGTCGGACAGGGGTCACTGAAGCTTTCTTT.

This rearrangement joins TRBV20-1 to TRBJ2-7, with D possibly being TRBD2 (6 bases). The CDR3 runs 15 residues. V was trimmed by 0 bases and J by 2 bases, leaving 14 bases between them. Germline CDR1 and CDR2: DFQATT and SNEGSKA (reference sequence). CDR3 residues: CSARDRLANTYEQYF. The CDR3 DNA reads TGCAGTGCTAGAGATCGTCTAGCGAATACCTACGAGCAGTACTTC.

The chain has TRBV28 and TRBJ1-2; no definite D call. V was trimmed by 6 bases and J by 4 bases, leaving 12 bases between them. CDR3 length: 13 amino acids. Germline CDR1 and CDR2: MDHEN and SYDVKM. CDR3 in amino acids: CASRGQAVYGYTF. CDR3 in DNA: TGTGCCAGCAGGGGCCAGGCGGTCTATGGCTACACCTTC.

Only a few counts were recorded for this clonotype. The chain employs TRBV6-5 and TRBJ1-1; D gene unclear. Germline V gene sequence: CDR1 MNHEY, CDR2 SVGAGI. CDR3 length: 17 residues. V was cut by 0 bases and J by 0 bases, with 14 bases left in between. CDR3 residues: CASSYSQYVAMNTEAFF. The CDR3 DNA is TGTGCCAGCAGTTACTCTCAGTACGTGGCCATGAACACTGAAGCTTTCTTT.

The CDR3 DNA reads as TGTGCCATCAGTGACCGGGACAGGGGAGATACGCAGTATTTT. Protein sequence: CAISDRDRGDTQYF. The chain uses TRBV10-3 and TRBJ2-3, with 10 positions matching TRBD1. The CDR3 has 14 residues. The trim removed 3 bases at V and 5 bases at J, leaving 2 bases unmatched. Germline values: CDR1 ENHRY, CDR2 SYGVKD.

This clonotype occurred once. Sequence at one end of the junction differs from germline and may be a read error. The rearrangement joins TRBV20-1 to TRBJ2-5, with a possible D match to TRBD2 (5 bases). Germline CDR1 reads DFQATT; CDR2 reads SNEGSKA (reference sequence). CDR3 length: 13 amino acids. CDR3 bases: TGCAGTGCTGGAGAGGGTATTTCGGAGACCCAGTACTTC. It codes for CSAGEGISETQYF.

In nucleotides, the CDR3 is TGTGCCAGCAGCTTAGGGGTCGGGGGAGGCGATCGCTACACCTTC. This gives the protein CASSLGVGGGDRYTF. The J gene is TRBJ1-2, the V gene TRBV11-3, with D possibly TRBD1 on 5 matching bases. The CDR3 has 15 residues. The V and J ends lost 1 base and 9 bases respectively, with 18 bases between them. CDR1 and CDR2 (germline): SGHNT, YENEEA.

The chain combines TRBV20-1 with TRBJ1-2; 8 nucleotides agree with TRBD1. The CDR3 covers 11 residues. Germline V gene data show CDR1 as DFQATT and CDR2 as SNEGSKA (reference sequence). The CDR3 loop is CRAGQGGGYTF. In nucleotides, the CDR3 is TGCAGGGCCGGACAGGGCGGTGGCTACACCTTC.

The chain links TRBV20-1 to TRBJ1-4; D ambiguous. Trimming left V 1 base short and J 4 bases short, with 10 bases between. CDR1 and CDR2 from the germline V gene are DFQATT and SNEGSKA (reference sequence). The CDR3 has 14 amino acids. The CDR3 sequence is CSARGPGRNEKLFF. The CDR3 nucleotides read TGCAGTGCTAGAGGACCGGGCCGTAATGAAAAACTGTTTTTT.

This chain joins TRBV28 and TRBJ2-7; 8 nucleotides agree with TRBD2. This CDR3 comprises 15 residues. The V gene's germline CDR1 is MDHEN and CDR2 SYDVKM. The V gene end was trimmed by 6 bases and the J gene end by 3 bases; junction bases not matched to a gene: 10. CDR3 in amino acids: CASSLPSGSFYEQYF. CDR3 nucleotides: TGTGCCAGCAGCCTACCTAGCGGGTCATTCTACGAGCAGTACTTC.

V gene TRBV7-2 combines with J gene TRBJ2-3; maybe TRBD1 (6 bases). The CDR3 spans 14 residues. Trimming shortened V by 5 bases and J by 2 bases, and 11 bases separated the two germline ends. The V gene's germline CDR1 is SGHTA and CDR2 FQGNSA. The CDR3 protein is CASSRTGTTDTQYF. The CDR3 DNA is TGTGCCAGCAGCCGTACAGGGACCACAGATACGCAGTATTTT.

The CDR3 protein is CASSPQTLDYGYTF. CDR3 DNA: TGTGCCAGCTCACCTCAGACACTCGACTATGGCTACACCTTC. The chain uses TRBV18 and TRBJ1-2, with D hard to call. With 3 bases removed from V and 3 bases from J, the gap between germline ends came to 11 bases. CDR1 is KGHSH, CDR2 LQKENI, per germline. The CDR3 is 14 amino acids.

Of note for this clonotype: One junction end disagrees with the germline gene, perhaps due to a read error. The chain carries TRBV7-7 and TRBJ2-7; 8 bases map to TRBD1. Germline assignment: CDR1 SSHAT and CDR2 FNYEAQ (reference sequence). The CDR3 runs to 15 residues. The DNA for the CDR3 is TGTGCTAGCAGCTTAAATATGGACAGGGTCAGCGAGCAGTACTTC. Its protein product is CASSLNMDRVSEQYF.